The 6 T cell receptor beta chains below all came from one sample that was sequenced in a study of cytomegalovirus exposure and HLA in healthy donors. PCR amplification relied on 60 Vbeta primers (plus 13 Jbeta primers). TCRdb's table, derived via immunoSEQ multiplex PCR, lists solely in-frame clones and lacks some. This table holds around 70,000 clones, 62% found once. Sequencing used PBMCs. These receptors were collected from a man younger than 40 in good health and CMV-seronegative.

The J gene is TRBJ2-6, the V gene TRBV2, with a possible D match to TRBD2 (5 bases). CDR1 is SNHLY, CDR2 FYNNEI, per germline. V lost 10 bases and J 2 bases, leaving 15 bases between the germline ends. The CDR3 extends over 15 amino acids. DNA of the CDR3: TGTGCCAACTCCGGGGTCCGAACTGGGGCCAACGTCCTGACTTTC. Protein product: CANSGVRTGANVLTF.

This chain links TRBV7-9 with TRBJ1-5; tentative D call: TRBD1 (5 bases). Germline loops: CDR1 SEHNR, CDR2 FQNEAQ (reference sequence). The V and J ends lost 0 bases and 0 bases respectively, with 6 bases between them. The CDR3 is made up of 15 amino acids. CDR3 loop: CASSLAGRSNQPQHF. The CDR3 nucleotides are TGTGCCAGCAGCTTAGCGGGGCGTAGCAATCAGCCCCAGCATTTT.

There are a few counts of this clone. The chain combines TRBV6-1 with TRBJ2-5; 15 nucleotides line up with TRBD2. Germline trimming cut 9 bases from V and 5 bases from J; bases unmatched to any gene: 7. Germline assignment: CDR1 MNHNS and CDR2 SASEGT. The CDR3 runs 15 residues. DNA for the CDR3: TGTGCCAGTAGGACTAGCGGGGGGGCCCGGGAGACCCAGTACTTC. Translated, it gives CASRTSGGARETQYF.

The V call is TRBV7-8, the J call TRBJ2-6, with 7 positions matching TRBD2. Losses at the gene ends were 0 bases for V and 0 bases for J; bases not matched to a gene: 5. The CDR3 runs 18 residues. Germline V CDR1 and CDR2: SGHVS, FQNEAQ. CDR3 sequence reads: CASSLAGGLNSGANVLTF. In DNA, the CDR3 is TGTGCCAGCAGCTTAGCGGGGGGGTTAAACTCTGGGGCCAACGTCCTGACTTTC. The complete variable domain, with remaining parts taken from reference TRBV7-8 and TRBJ2-6, reads GAGVSQSPRYKVAKRGQDVALRCDPISGHVSLFWYQQALGQGPEFLTYFQNEAQLDKSGLPSDRFFAERPEGSVSTLKIQRTQQEDSAVYLCASSLAGGLNSGANVLTFGAGSRLTVL.

The chain joins TRBV19 to TRBJ1-1, with unresolved D. Looked up from germline, CDR1 is LNHDA and CDR2 is SQIVND (reference sequence). The CDR3 is 11 amino acids. Deletions cut 3 bases from V and 7 bases from J, with 6 bases between. The CDR3 protein is CASSIWSEAFF. The CDR3 DNA follows: TGTGCCAGTAGTATTTGGAGTGAAGCTTTCTTT.

CDR3 in DNA: TGTGCCAGTAGCAACCGGGGGGTCAGGCAAGAGACCCAGTACTTC. It is translated as CASSNRGVRQETQYF. The chain joins TRBV19 to TRBJ2-5; 7 bases map to TRBD2. Germline-derived CDR1 and CDR2 are LNHDA and SQIVND (reference sequence). The CDR3 loop spans 15 amino acids. With 6 bases clipped from V and 2 bases from J, the junction kept 9 bases outside the gene matches.